The source of this T cell receptor (beta chain) is a study of T cells expressing NK-cell markers. The study's findings and limits: HCMV specificity of the expanded NKG2C+ T cell clones was not established.

The CDR3 extends over 15 amino acids. Germline V gives CDR1 LGHDT, CDR2 YNNKEL (reference sequence). TCRdb reprocessed the 5' RACE reads and reports one entry per CDR3 protein, with no DNA. The ten most abundant clones cover roughly 3.6% of a sample with 550,000 or so distinct CDR3 sequences. About this clonotype: Antigen: not known.

The sequence derives from a young man in good health. The sequenced sample consisted of blood T cells: a sorted CD56 or NKG2C T cell subset, CD4+ or CD8+ T cells, or bulk PBMC T cells (not recorded which). The chain employs TRBV3-1 and TRBJ2-1; TCRdb's D gene call, TRBD2, goes unchecked for lack of DNA. CDR3 loop: CASAETSGSYNEQFF.